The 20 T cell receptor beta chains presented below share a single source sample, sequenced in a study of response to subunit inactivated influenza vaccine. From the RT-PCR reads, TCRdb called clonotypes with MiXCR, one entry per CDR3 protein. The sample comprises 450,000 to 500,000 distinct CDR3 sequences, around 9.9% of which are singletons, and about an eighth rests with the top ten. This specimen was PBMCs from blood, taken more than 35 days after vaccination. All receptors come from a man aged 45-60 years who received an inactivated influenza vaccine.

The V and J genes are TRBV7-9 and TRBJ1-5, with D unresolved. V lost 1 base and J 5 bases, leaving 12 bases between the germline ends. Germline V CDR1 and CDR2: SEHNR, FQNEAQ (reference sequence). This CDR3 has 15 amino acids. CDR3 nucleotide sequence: TGTGCCAGCAGCTTAGTGCGGGGTAAGGATCAGCCCCAGCATTTT. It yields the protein CASSLVRGKDQPQHF.

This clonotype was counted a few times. CDR3 residues: CASSLFDREYEQYF. CDR3 coding DNA: TGTGCCAGCAGCTTATTCGACAGGGAATACGAGCAGTACTTC. This sequence joins TRBV7-6 and TRBJ2-7, with 7 nucleotides matching TRBD1. V was clipped by 2 bases and J by 4 bases; unmatched bases: 5. CDR1 SGHVS and CDR2 FNYEAQ come from the germline V gene. The CDR3 consists of 14 residues.

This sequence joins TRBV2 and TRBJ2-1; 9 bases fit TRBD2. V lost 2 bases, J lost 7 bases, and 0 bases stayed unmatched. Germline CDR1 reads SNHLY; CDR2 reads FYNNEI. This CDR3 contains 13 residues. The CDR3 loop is CASSELAGNEQFF. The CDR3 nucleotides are TGTGCCAGCAGTGAACTAGCGGGGAATGAGCAGTTCTTC.

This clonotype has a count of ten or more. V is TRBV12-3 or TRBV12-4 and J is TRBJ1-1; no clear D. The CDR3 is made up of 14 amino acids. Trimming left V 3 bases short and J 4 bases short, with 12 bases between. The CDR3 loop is CASSFLTRGTEAFF. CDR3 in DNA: TGTGCCAGCAGTTTTTTAACCCGGGGCACTGAAGCTTTCTTT.

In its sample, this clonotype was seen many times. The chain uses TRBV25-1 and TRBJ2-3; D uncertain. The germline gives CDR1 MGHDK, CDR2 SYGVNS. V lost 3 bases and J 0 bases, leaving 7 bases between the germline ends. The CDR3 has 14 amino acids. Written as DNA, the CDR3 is TGTGCCAGCAGTGACATGATTAGCACAGATACGCAGTATTTT. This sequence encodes CASSDMISTDTQYF.

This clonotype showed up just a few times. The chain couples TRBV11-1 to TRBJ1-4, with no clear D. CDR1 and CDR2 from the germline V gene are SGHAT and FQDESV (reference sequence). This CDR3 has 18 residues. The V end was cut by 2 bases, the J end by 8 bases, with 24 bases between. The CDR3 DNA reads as TGTGCCAGCAGCTTATCTGTATCGTTTGGGCCTGTACACGAAAAACTGTTTTTT. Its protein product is CASSLSVSFGPVHEKLFF.

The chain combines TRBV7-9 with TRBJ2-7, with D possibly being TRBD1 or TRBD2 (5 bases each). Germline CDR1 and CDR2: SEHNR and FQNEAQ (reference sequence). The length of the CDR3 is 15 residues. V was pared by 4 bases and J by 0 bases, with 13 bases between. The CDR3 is CASSSPGRISYEQYF. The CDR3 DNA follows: TGTGCCAGCAGCTCCCCGGGACGGATCTCCTACGAGCAGTACTTC.

The CDR3 reads CASLFNSYNEQFF. DNA of the CDR3: TGTGCCAGCCTGTTCAACTCCTACAATGAGCAGTTCTTC. This chain connects TRBV2 to TRBJ2-1; D not certain. V gave up 8 bases and J gave up 0 bases, with 8 bases separating them. Germline V gene lookup returns CDR1 SNHLY and CDR2 FYNNEI. The CDR3 has 13 amino acids.

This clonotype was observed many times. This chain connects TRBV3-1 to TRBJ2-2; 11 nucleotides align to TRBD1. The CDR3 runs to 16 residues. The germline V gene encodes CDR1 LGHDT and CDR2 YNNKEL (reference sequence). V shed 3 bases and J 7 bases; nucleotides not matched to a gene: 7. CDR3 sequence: CASSQPDRGRVGELFF. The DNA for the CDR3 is TGTGCCAGCAGCCAGCCGGACAGGGGGCGGGTCGGGGAGCTGTTTTTT.

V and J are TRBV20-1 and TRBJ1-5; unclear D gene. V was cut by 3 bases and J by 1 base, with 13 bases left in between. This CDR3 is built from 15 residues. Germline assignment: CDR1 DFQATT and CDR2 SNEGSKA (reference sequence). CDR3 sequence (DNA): TGCAGTGCTAGTCGCCCTCACCCGAGCAATCAGCCCCAGCATTTT. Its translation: CSASRPHPSNQPQHF.

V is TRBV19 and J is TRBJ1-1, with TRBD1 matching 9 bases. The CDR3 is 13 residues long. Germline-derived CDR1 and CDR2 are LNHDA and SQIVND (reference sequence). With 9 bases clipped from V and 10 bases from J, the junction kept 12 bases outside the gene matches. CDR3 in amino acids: CASRADRGSRAFF. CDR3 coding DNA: TGTGCCAGCCGAGCAGACAGGGGGTCTCGAGCTTTCTTT.

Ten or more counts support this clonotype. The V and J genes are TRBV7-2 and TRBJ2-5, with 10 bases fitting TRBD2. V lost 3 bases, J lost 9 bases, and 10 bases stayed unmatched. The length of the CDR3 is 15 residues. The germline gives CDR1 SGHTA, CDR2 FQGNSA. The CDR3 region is CASSFTSGADGAQYF. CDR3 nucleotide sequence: TGTGCCAGCAGCTTCACTAGCGGGGCAGATGGGGCCCAGTACTTC.

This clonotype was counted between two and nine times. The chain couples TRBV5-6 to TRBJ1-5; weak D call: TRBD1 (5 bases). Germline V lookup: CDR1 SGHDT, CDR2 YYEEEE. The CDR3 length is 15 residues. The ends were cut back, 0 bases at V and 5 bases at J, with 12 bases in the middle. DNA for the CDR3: TGTGCCAGCAGCTTGGCCGCGGGGGGGGATCAGCCCCAGCATTTT. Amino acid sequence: CASSLAAGGDQPQHF. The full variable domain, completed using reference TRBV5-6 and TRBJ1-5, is DAGVTQSPTHLIKTRGQQVTLRCSPKSGHDTVSWYQQALGQGPQFIFQYYEEEERQRGNFPDRFSGHQFPNYSSELNVNALLLGDSALYLCASSLAAGGDQPQHFGDGTRLSIL.

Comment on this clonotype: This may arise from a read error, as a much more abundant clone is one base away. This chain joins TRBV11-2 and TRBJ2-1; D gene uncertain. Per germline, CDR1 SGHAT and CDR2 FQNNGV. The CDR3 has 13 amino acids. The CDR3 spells CASRKTPRNEEFF. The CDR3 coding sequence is TGTGCCAGCAGGAAGACTCCGAGGAATGAGGAGTTCTTC.

CDR3 bases: TGCGCCAGCAGAGATGAAGGAGCTAGCTACAATGAGCAGTTCTTC. Residues: CASRDEGASYNEQFF. The V and J genes are TRBV5-1 and TRBJ2-1; D is unresolved. The CDR3 is made up of 15 amino acids. The germline CDR1 and CDR2 sequences are SGHRS and YFSETQ. Between the trimmed V and J ends, which lost 5 bases and 3 bases, there was a span of 15 bases.

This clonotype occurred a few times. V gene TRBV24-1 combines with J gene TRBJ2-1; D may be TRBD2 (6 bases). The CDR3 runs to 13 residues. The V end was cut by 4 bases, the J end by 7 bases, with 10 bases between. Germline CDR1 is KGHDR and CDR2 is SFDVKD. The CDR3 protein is CATSDRGWNEQFF. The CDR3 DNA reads TGTGCCACCAGTGACCGGGGGTGGAATGAGCAGTTCTTC.

This CDR3 reads CSAQEGGSLFGEQYF. Written as DNA, the CDR3 is TGCAGTGCACAGGAGGGCGGGAGTCTTTTTGGCGAGCAGTACTTC. The genes are TRBV20-1 and TRBJ2-7; 7 positions match TRBD2. CDR1 and CDR2 (germline): DFQATT, SNEGSKA (reference sequence). With 6 bases clipped from V and 6 bases from J, the junction kept 17 bases outside the gene matches. The CDR3 is 15 residues long.

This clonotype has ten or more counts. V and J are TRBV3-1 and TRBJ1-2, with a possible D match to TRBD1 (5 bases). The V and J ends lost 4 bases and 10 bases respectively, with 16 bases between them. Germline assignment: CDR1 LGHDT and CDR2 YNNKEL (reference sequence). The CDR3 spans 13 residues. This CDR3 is CASSLDPTGDYTF. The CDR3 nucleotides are TGTGCCAGCAGCCTAGACCCCACAGGCGACTACACCTTC.

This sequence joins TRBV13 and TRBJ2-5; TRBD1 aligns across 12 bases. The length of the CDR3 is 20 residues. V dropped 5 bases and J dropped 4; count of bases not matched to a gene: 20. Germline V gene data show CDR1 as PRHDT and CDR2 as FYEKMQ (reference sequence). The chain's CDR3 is CASSLTLPGQGAALGETQYF. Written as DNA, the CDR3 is TGTGCCAGCAGCCTCACTCTACCGGGACAGGGGGCTGCTTTGGGAGAGACCCAGTACTTC.

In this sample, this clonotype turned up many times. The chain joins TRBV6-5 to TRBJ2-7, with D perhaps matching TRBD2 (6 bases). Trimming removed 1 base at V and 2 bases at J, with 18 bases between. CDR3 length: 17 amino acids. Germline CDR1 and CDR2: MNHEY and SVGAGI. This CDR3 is CASSYFSTRGGPYEQYF. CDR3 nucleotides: TGTGCCAGCAGTTACTTCTCAACAAGGGGAGGACCCTACGAGCAGTACTTC.